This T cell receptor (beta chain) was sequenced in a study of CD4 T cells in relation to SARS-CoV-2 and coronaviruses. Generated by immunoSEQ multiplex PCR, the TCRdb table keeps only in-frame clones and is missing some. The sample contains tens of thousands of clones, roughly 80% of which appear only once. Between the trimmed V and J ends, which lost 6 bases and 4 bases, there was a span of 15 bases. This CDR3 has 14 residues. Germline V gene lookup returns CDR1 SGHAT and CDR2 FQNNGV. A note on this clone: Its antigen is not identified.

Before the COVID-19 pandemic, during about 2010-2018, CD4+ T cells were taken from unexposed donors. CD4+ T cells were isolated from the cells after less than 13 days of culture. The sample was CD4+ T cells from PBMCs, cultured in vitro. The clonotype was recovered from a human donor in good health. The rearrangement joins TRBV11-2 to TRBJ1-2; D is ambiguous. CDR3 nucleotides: TGTGCCAGCAGGGAACTCGCGAGGCCCTATGGCTACACCTTC. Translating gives CASRELARPYGYTF.